A single sample is the source of the 18 T cell receptor beta chains below, sequenced in a study of cytomegalovirus exposure and HLA in healthy donors. The PCR ran on 60 Vbeta and 13 Jbeta primers. This table comes from immunoSEQ multiplex PCR, and its TCRdb copy is limited to in-frame clones, with some not included. The sample has about 67,000 clones. Sequenced input: PBMCs. These receptors were collected from a man aged 25 to 40 in good health and CMV-seropositive.

CDR3 DNA sequence: TGTGCCAGCAGCCAAATGGCGGAGCTCACCGCCGGTGAAGCTTTCTTT. It yields the protein CASSQMAELTAGEAFF. V is TRBV28 and J is TRBJ1-1, with D uncertain. With 6 bases removed from V and 7 bases from J, the gap between germline ends came to 24 bases. Germline CDR1 reads MDHEN; CDR2 reads SYDVKM. The CDR3 contains 16 residues. Full variable domain (rest looked up from reference TRBV28 and TRBJ1-1): DVKVTQSSRYLVKRTGEKVFLECVQDMDHENMFWYRQDPGLGLRLIYFSYDVKMKEKGDIPEGYSVSREKKERFSLILESASTNQTSMYLCASSQMAELTAGEAFFGQGTRLTVV.

With respect to this clone: Distinct nucleotide sequences in the sample also encode this CDR3. This chain joins TRBV4-1 and TRBJ2-7; 7 nucleotides align to TRBD1. CDR3 length: 16 amino acids. The germline V gene encodes CDR1 MGHRA and CDR2 YSYEKL. The V segment lost 0 bases and the J segment 2 bases; nucleotides outside the gene matches: 7. CDR3 DNA sequence: TGCGCCAGCAGCCAAGAGAATTCGGGACAGCCCTACGAGCAGTACTTC. Protein product: CASSQENSGQPYEQYF.

The chain joins TRBV7-2 to TRBJ2-7, with a possible D match to TRBD1 (6 bases). Germline assignment: CDR1 SGHTA and CDR2 FQGNSA. Trimming pared 3 bases from V and 0 bases from J, leaving 9 bases between. The CDR3 contains 14 residues. The CDR3 nucleotides are TGTGCCAGCAGCTTTTGGGACACCTCCTACGAGCAGTACTTC. It encodes CASSFWDTSYEQYF.

CDR3: CASRSPGGNTEAFF. The CDR3 DNA is TGTGCCAGCAGGTCACCGGGAGGGAACACTGAAGCTTTCTTT. The chain recombines TRBV6-5 with TRBJ1-1; D gene unclear. The germline V gene encodes CDR1 MNHEY and CDR2 SVGAGI. V lost 6 bases to trimming and J lost 1 base, with 12 bases between them. The CDR3 runs 14 residues.

The gene calls are TRBV30 and TRBJ2-1, with D tentatively TRBD1 (6 bases). The CDR3 totals 16 residues. CDR1 is GTSNPN, CDR2 SVGIG, per germline (reference sequence). Trimming took off 2 bases at V and 8 bases at J, with 22 bases between the two ends. In nucleotides, the CDR3 is TGTGCCTGGAGTCCTAGGGGGTCTAGGGCGCGGGATGAGCAGTTCTTC. Translation gives CAWSPRGSRARDEQFF.

This chain links TRBV6-4 with TRBJ2-3; weak D call: TRBD1 (6 bases). Trimming cost V 0 bases and J 4 bases, with 14 bases left between them. The CDR3 is 16 residues long. In germline, CDR1 is MRHNA, CDR2 SNTAGT. For the CDR3, the DNA is TGTGCCAGCAGTGACTCGGGGGCAGGGTTCGCAGATACGCAGTATTTT. Amino acid sequence: CASSDSGAGFADTQYF.

V gene TRBV5-4 combines with J gene TRBJ2-5; 15 nucleotides match TRBD2. The CDR3 contains 18 residues. The ends lost 4 bases at V and 0 bases at J; junction bases unmatched: 7. CDR1 SGHNT and CDR2 YYREEE come from the germline V gene (reference sequence). CDR3: CASSRTSGRALYQETQYF. CDR3 sequence (DNA): TGTGCCAGCAGCAGGACTAGCGGGAGGGCCCTGTACCAAGAGACCCAGTACTTC.

This rearrangement joins TRBV18 to TRBJ2-3; 14 nucleotides match TRBD2. The CDR3 covers 19 residues. Germline V gene data show CDR1 as KGHSH and CDR2 as LQKENI. Trimming took 4 bases from V and 4 from J; bases not matched to a gene: 13. DNA of the CDR3: TGTGCCAGCTCACTTGAATACTCGACTAGCGGGAGGGTCGCAGATACGCAGTATTTT. Amino acid sequence: CASSLEYSTSGRVADTQYF.

The rearrangement joins TRBV6-1 to TRBJ1-2; D call uncertain. The V and J ends lost 1 base and 4 bases respectively, with 10 bases between them. In germline, CDR1 is MNHNS, CDR2 SASEGT. This CDR3 comprises 14 residues. The CDR3 DNA reads as TGTGCCAGCAGTGAAGTCCCAGGAACCTATGGCTACACCTTC. This translates into CASSEVPGTYGYTF.

The rearrangement uses TRBV18 and TRBJ1-1; 12 bases fit TRBD1. Germline CDR1 is KGHSH and CDR2 is LQKENI. The J segment lost 8 bases and the V segment lost 3 bases, leaving 10 bases of the junction unmatched. The CDR3 extends over 16 amino acids. The CDR3 DNA sequence: TGTGCCAGCTCACCGCCAAATCCGGGACAGGGGGCCGAAGCTTTCTTT. Its protein is CASSPPNPGQGAEAFF. The full variable domain, completed using reference TRBV18 and TRBJ1-1, is NAGVMQNPRHLVRRRGQEARLRCSPMKGHSHVYWYRQLPEEGLKFMVYLQKENIIDESGMPKERFSAEFPKEGPSILRIQQVVRGDSAAYFCASSPPNPGQGAEAFFGQGTRLTVV.

The CDR3 DNA reads as TGTGCCAGCAGCTTAGTTAGGGGGCAAGAGACCCAGTACTTC. Translation gives CASSLVRGQETQYF. The chain employs TRBV11-2 and TRBJ2-5; maybe TRBD1 (6 bases). The CDR3 has 14 amino acids. Germline loops: CDR1 SGHAT, CDR2 FQNNGV. V was cut by 1 base and J by 2 bases, with 8 bases left in between.

This chain links TRBV9 with TRBJ1-5; D not certain. The CDR3 runs 15 residues. Per germline, CDR1 SGDLS and CDR2 YYNGEE. Between the trimmed V and J ends, which lost 0 bases and 0 bases, there was a span of 7 bases. The chain's CDR3 is CASSVEADSNQPQHF. The CDR3 DNA is TGTGCCAGCAGCGTAGAAGCGGATAGCAATCAGCCCCAGCATTTT.

The chain carries TRBV29-1 and TRBJ1-5; TRBD1 might be the D (5 bases). CDR1 is SQVTM and CDR2 is ANQGSEA in the germline V gene. There are 15 residues in the CDR3. The V and J ends lost 4 bases and 0 bases respectively, with 13 bases between them. The chain's CDR3 is CSVGGGGNSNQPQHF. In DNA form, the CDR3 reads TGCAGCGTTGGAGGTGGGGGGAATAGCAATCAGCCCCAGCATTTT.

The chain links TRBV7-9 to TRBJ2-1, with D unclear. In germline, CDR1 is SEHNR, CDR2 FQNEAQ (reference sequence). The CDR3 contains 15 residues. V was shortened by 0 bases and J by 8 bases, with 14 bases between the two germline ends. CDR3 nucleotide sequence: TGTGCCAGCAGCTTAGCCATTCTCCTAGATTATGAGCAGTTCTTC. Protein: CASSLAILLDYEQFF.

The chain couples TRBV30 to TRBJ2-1; 10 bases fit TRBD1. The trim removed 5 bases at V and 8 bases at J, leaving 6 bases unmatched. Germline CDR1 is GTSNPN and CDR2 is SVGIG (reference sequence). This CDR3 is built from 13 residues. The CDR3 DNA is TGTGCCTGGTCGGGACAGGGGCCCGATGAGCAGTTCTTC. This codes for CAWSGQGPDEQFF.

V gene TRBV7-3 combines with J gene TRBJ2-1; TRBD2 aligns across 13 bases. The J segment lost 7 bases and the V segment lost 1 base, leaving 4 bases of the junction unmatched. The length of the CDR3 is 16 residues. Germline V gives CDR1 SGHTA, CDR2 FQGTGA. CDR3 residues: CASSLKLAGGPNEQFF. The CDR3 nucleotides are TGTGCCAGCAGCTTAAAACTAGCGGGAGGGCCGAATGAGCAGTTCTTC.

The chain combines TRBV7-3 with TRBJ2-7, with 7 bases fitting TRBD1. Losses at the gene ends were 5 bases for V and 7 bases for J; bases not matched to a gene: 8. In germline, CDR1 is SGHTA, CDR2 FQGTGA. The CDR3 spans 13 residues. The CDR3 sequence is CASSLNRGGEQYF. The CDR3 nucleotides are TGTGCCAGCAGCCTAAACAGGGGTGGGGAGCAGTACTTC.

This chain links TRBV5-1 with TRBJ2-1; 8 bases line up with TRBD1. The CDR3 consists of 15 residues. Trimming cost V 2 bases and J 8 bases; bases outside gene matches: 9. Germline V gives CDR1 SGHRS, CDR2 YFSETQ. CDR3 coding DNA: TGCGCCAGCAGCTTTGGAGCACTGACAGGGGATGAGCAGTTCTTC. As protein: CASSFGALTGDEQFF. The variable domain in full, with the rest retrieved from reference TRBV5-1 and TRBJ2-1, is KAGVTQTPRYLIKTRGQQVTLSCSPISGHRSVSWYQQTPGQGLQFLFEYFSETQRNKGNFPGRFSGRQFSNSRSEMNVSTLELGDSALYLCASSFGALTGDEQFFGPGTRLTVL.